Reported below is one TCR beta chain. Its antigen is currently unknown. These data belong to a study of PD-1 blockade in classical Hodgkin lymphoma. On the study more broadly: Intravenous infusions of nivolumab 3 mg/kg reached patients every 2 weeks.

Some clones are missing from TCRdb's copy, which holds only in-frame ones; the method was immunoSEQ multiplex PCR. The sample holds roughly 26,000 clones; around 84% are singletons and the top ten take around 2.3%. Every patient had relapsed following autologous stem cell transplantation, and cohorts differed in brentuximab vedotin exposure. Study-wide points: By cycle point C4D1, TCR diversity had risen significantly in CD4+ cells (but not CD8+ cells). Repertoire difference causes, possibly disease activity or prior therapy, remain undefined. In newly diagnosed patients, baseline TCR diversity was reportedly below that of healthy donors.

This TCR was sampled from a human donor with classical Hodgkin lymphoma. The sample was peripheral blood mononuclear cells (PBMCs), taken at baseline.

The CDR3 DNA follows: TGTGCCAGCAGCCGAACCGGGGGGGTCCCGGAGACCCAGTACTTC. This encodes CASSRTGGVPETQYF. This chain connects TRBV6-5 to TRBJ2-5; 8 nucleotides match TRBD2. Germline V gives CDR1 MNHEY, CDR2 SVGAGI. The CDR3 spans 15 residues. Losses at the gene ends were 6 bases for V and 5 bases for J; bases not matched to a gene: 11.